These 8 T cell receptor beta chains were all obtained from the same sample, sequenced in a study of blood T cell dynamics during melanoma immunotherapy. Time point in this sample: pre-treatment baseline. Method: immunoSEQ multiplex PCR; TCRdb's copy keeps in-frame clones and lacks some. This sample carries roughly 14,000 clones, about 86% of them seen once, and the ten largest clones take approximately 4.4%. Material: blood, obtained from a patient treated with checkpoint blockade. The receptors were sampled from a human donor with melanoma.

The chain recombines TRBV27 with TRBJ2-2; D gene ambiguous. Germline CDR1 is MNHEY and CDR2 is SMNVEV (reference sequence). V lost 5 bases and J lost 6, with 10 bases in between. The CDR3 has 13 residues. The CDR3 DNA reads TGTGCCAGCAGTCGGGTGGGTTCCGGGGAGCTGTTTTTT. Translated, it gives CASSRVGSGELFF.

The gene calls are TRBV11-2 and TRBJ1-1, with D possibly TRBD1 on 6 matching bases. CDR1 and CDR2 (germline): SGHAT, FQNNGV. This CDR3 has 14 residues. V lost 5 bases to trimming and J lost 4 bases, with 14 bases between them. DNA of the CDR3: TGTGCCAGCAGCCAACAGGGTGGAGTCACTGAAGCTTTCTTT. Residues: CASSQQGGVTEAFF.

V usage is TRBV5-1 and J usage is TRBJ1-2; 9 positions match TRBD1. Trimming took 3 bases from V and 5 from J; bases not matched to a gene: 17. The CDR3 has 18 amino acids. Germline lookup yields CDR1 SGHRS and CDR2 YFSETQ. CDR3 region: CASSSPPGTGREGYGYTF. In DNA form, the CDR3 reads TGCGCCAGCAGCTCCCCCCCCGGGACAGGGCGCGAGGGGTATGGCTACACCTTC. Looking up the rest from reference TRBV5-1 and TRBJ1-2 gives the full variable domain: KAGVTQTPRYLIKTRGQQVTLSCSPISGHRSVSWYQQTPGQGLQFLFEYFSETQRNKGNFPGRFSGRQFSNSRSEMNVSTLELGDSALYLCASSSPPGTGREGYGYTFGSGTRLTVV.

CDR3 residues: CAWSQGSNEQFF. The CDR3 nucleotides read TGTGCCTGGAGCCAGGGGTCCAATGAGCAGTTCTTC. The chain has TRBV30 and TRBJ2-1, with a tentative D call TRBD1 (6 bases). This CDR3 has 12 amino acids. Germline CDR1 GTSNPN, CDR2 SVGIG (reference sequence). V dropped 3 bases and J dropped 6 bases, with 9 bases sitting between them.

The chain is built from TRBV5-1 and TRBJ2-7; D might be TRBD2 (5 bases). This CDR3 contains 16 residues. Per the germline V gene, CDR1 is SGHRS and CDR2 is YFSETQ. Trimming shortened V by 4 bases and J by 0 bases, and 17 bases separated the two germline ends. The CDR3 region is CASSPTKRSSSYEQYF. For the CDR3, the DNA is TGCGCCAGCAGCCCCACGAAGCGGAGCTCCTCCTACGAGCAGTACTTC.

The table lists this clone with a few counts. In DNA, the CDR3 is TGTGCCAGCAGCCAAGAAATCCAGGGGAATGGGGCCACAGATACGCAGTATTTT. It specifies CASSQEIQGNGATDTQYF. This sequence joins TRBV4-2 and TRBJ2-3; perhaps TRBD1 as D (6 bases). The CDR3 runs 18 residues. Germline-derived CDR1 and CDR2 are LGHNA and YNFKEQ. V lost 0 bases and J lost 2, with 18 bases in between.

With regard to this clone: The identical CDR3 is also encoded by other nucleotide sequences in the sample. The chain uses TRBV19 and TRBJ1-1; 10 nucleotides align to TRBD1. From germline, CDR1 is LNHDA and CDR2 SQIVND (reference sequence). The length of the CDR3 is 14 residues. With 5 bases clipped from V and 5 bases from J, the junction kept 5 bases outside the gene matches. The CDR3 DNA follows: TGTGCCAGTAGTCCGGGACAGGGGTGGACTGAAGCTTTCTTT. As protein: CASSPGQGWTEAFF.

The DNA for the CDR3 is TGTGCCAGCAGCTCCCCCCGGCGGGAGTCAACGCTCACCTTC. The encoded protein is CASSSPRRESTLTF. This sequence joins TRBV7-8 and TRBJ1-2; D is undetermined. Trimming shortened V by 4 bases and J by 13 bases, and 22 bases separated the two germline ends. Per the germline V gene, CDR1 is SGHVS and CDR2 is FQNEAQ. CDR3 length: 14 residues.